Below, 29 T cell receptor beta chains from the same sample are listed, as sequenced in a study of Ad26.COV2.S vaccination and SARS-CoV-2 variants. Sequencing used immunoSEQ multiplex PCR; TCRdb keeps in-frame clones, though not all of them. Here the sample spans approximately 340,000 clones, around 92% being singletons. The sequencing here drew on peripheral blood, taken after recovery from COVID-19. These receptors were collected from a human donor who had recovered from COVID-19.

V gene TRBV3-1 (or the pseudogene TRBV3-2) combines with J gene TRBJ1-2; a possible D gene is TRBD1 (5 bases). The CDR3 covers 15 residues. The V gene's germline CDR1 is LGHDT and CDR2 YNNKEL (reference sequence). Trimming cost V 4 bases and J 5 bases, with 17 bases left between them. CDR3: CASSPTPQGKYGYTF. In DNA form, the CDR3 reads TGTGCCAGCAGCCCTACCCCCCAGGGAAAGTATGGCTACACCTTC.

The V call is TRBV27, the J call TRBJ1-2; D is possibly TRBD1 (6 bases). The CDR3 totals 14 residues. Germline CDR1 reads MNHEY; CDR2 reads SMNVEV (reference sequence). Trimming removed 0 bases at V and 8 bases at J, with 13 bases between. The CDR3 bases are TGTGCCAGCAGTTTATCGGTGGGGGCAAGAGGCTACACCTTC. Its protein is CASSLSVGARGYTF.

CDR3 nucleotides: TGTGCCAGCACCGGACAGAAAACCAAAAACATTCAGTACTTC. Translated, it gives CASTGQKTKNIQYF. The chain has TRBV5-6 and TRBJ2-4; D possibly corresponds to TRBD1 (6 bases). The V end lost 6 bases, the J end lost 2 bases, and 12 bases lay between the germline ends. The germline gives CDR1 SGHDT, CDR2 YYEEEE. The CDR3 is made up of 14 amino acids. The full variable domain, with the rest looked up from reference TRBV5-6 and TRBJ2-4, is DAGVTQSPTHLIKTRGQQVTLRCSPKSGHDTVSWYQQALGQGPQFIFQYYEEEERQRGNFPDRFSGHQFPNYSSELNVNALLLGDSALYLCASTGQKTKNIQYFGAGTRLSVL.

There are a few counts of this clone. The chain employs TRBV11-2 and TRBJ1-5; tentatively, D is TRBD1 (5 bases). The CDR3 consists of 14 residues. Germline CDR1 reads SGHAT; CDR2 reads FQNNGV. The ends were cut back, 2 bases at V and 3 bases at J, with 8 bases in the middle. DNA for the CDR3: TGTGCCAGCAGCTTACTGGGGCCCAATCAGCCCCAGCATTTT. Its translation: CASSLLGPNQPQHF.

This clone has just one count. The chain joins TRBV4-3 to TRBJ1-1; D is possibly TRBD1 (5 bases). The germline V and J ends were trimmed by 8 bases and 6 bases, with 22 bases remaining between them. Germline CDR1 LGHNA, CDR2 YSLEER. This CDR3 has 15 residues. CDR3 region: CASSSEGWRWAEAFF. CDR3 sequence (DNA): TGCGCCAGCTCCTCCGAGGGGTGGAGGTGGGCTGAAGCTTTCTTT.

Remarks on this clone: One junction end does not reproduce the germline sequence, and a read error may be involved. This chain uses TRBV27 with TRBJ1-6; D is ambiguous. There are 16 residues in the CDR3. The germline gives CDR1 MNHEY, CDR2 SMNVEV (reference sequence). Written as DNA, the CDR3 is TGTGCCAGCAGTTTACGAAGACCGTCCTTTAATTCACCCCTCCACTTT. Amino acids: CASSLRRPSFNSPLHF.

This sequence joins TRBV5-1 and TRBJ2-3, with TRBD2 as a possible D gene (6 bases). CDR3 size: 15 residues. The V end lost 0 bases, the J end lost 6 bases, and 14 bases lay between the germline ends. Germline CDR1 and CDR2: SGHRS and YFSETQ. The CDR3 region is CASSLGGQLADTQYF. The CDR3 DNA reads as TGCGCCAGCAGCTTGGGGGGCCAACTAGCTGATACGCAGTATTTT.

This clone was counted a few times. This chain connects TRBV7-9 to TRBJ1-5; no reliable D call. Germline-derived CDR1 and CDR2 are SEHNR and FQNEAQ (reference sequence). The CDR3 totals 14 residues. Between the trimmed V and J ends, which lost 3 bases and 0 bases, there was a span of 6 bases. The DNA for the CDR3 is TGTGCCAGCAGCTTGCTGGGTAGCAATCAGCCCCAGCATTTT. It encodes CASSLLGSNQPQHF.

The chain employs TRBV10-3 and TRBJ2-2; possibly TRBD1 for D (6 bases). The germline V gene encodes CDR1 ENHRY and CDR2 SYGVKD. The V gene lost 6 bases and the J gene lost 3 bases, with 11 bases spanning the gap. This CDR3 has 14 residues. DNA for the CDR3: TGTGCCATCAGGCAGGGGTTTGACACCGGGGAGCTGTTTTTT. Its protein is CAIRQGFDTGELFF.

This clone came up a few times. The V call is TRBV9, the J call TRBJ1-6, with 9 bases identical to TRBD1. After removal of 4 bases from V and 5 bases from J, the junction contained 4 bases not matched to a gene. This CDR3 region has 15 residues. The germline V gene has CDR1 SGDLS and CDR2 YYNGEE. CDR3 DNA: TGTGCCAGCAGCTCAGGGACAGGGAATAATTCACCCCTCCACTTT. Amino acids: CASSSGTGNNSPLHF.

The genes are TRBV2 and TRBJ2-5, with 9 bases lining up with TRBD1. Per germline, CDR1 SNHLY and CDR2 FYNNEI. This CDR3 comprises 15 residues. Losses at the gene ends were 5 bases for V and 4 bases for J; bases not matched to a gene: 8. The CDR3 DNA reads as TGTGCCAGCAGTAACCCGGGACAGGGTTTAGAGACCCAGTACTTC. Residues: CASSNPGQGLETQYF.

This chain links TRBV3-1 (or the pseudogene TRBV3-2) with TRBJ2-1, with no clear D. Trimming pared 4 bases from V and 4 bases from J, leaving 17 bases between. Germline V gives CDR1 LGHDT, CDR2 YNNKEL (reference sequence). CDR3 length: 16 residues. The CDR3 DNA sequence: TGTGCCAGCAGCCTCATTCCACGTAGGCGTTACAATGAGCAGTTCTTC. The encoded protein is CASSLIPRRRYNEQFF.

J is TRBJ1-2 and V is TRBV19, with 7 positions matching TRBD1. This CDR3 is built from 15 residues. V lost 5 bases to trimming and J lost 5 bases; unmatched junction nucleotides: 11. CDR1 LNHDA and CDR2 SQIVND come from the germline V gene (reference sequence). CDR3 residues: CASSSQGQTGYGYTF. For the CDR3, the DNA is TGTGCCAGTAGTTCACAGGGACAGACGGGTTATGGCTACACCTTC.

J is TRBJ2-4 and V is TRBV19, with D unclear. V shed 3 bases and J shed 8 bases, with 5 bases lying between them. There are 11 residues in the CDR3. The germline CDR1 and CDR2 sequences are LNHDA and SQIVND (reference sequence). The CDR3, as DNA: TGTGCCAGTAGTATCCGGGACATTCAGTACTTC. It is translated as CASSIRDIQYF.

A single count supports this clone. The chain employs TRBV11-3 and TRBJ2-7; D gene uncertain. The length of the CDR3 is 16 residues. Germline V gives CDR1 SGHNT, CDR2 YENEEA. The V end lost 2 bases, the J end lost 3 bases, and 17 bases lay between the germline ends. CDR3 region: CASSLSGPVKGYEQYF. In nucleotides, the CDR3 is TGTGCCAGCAGCTTATCTGGTCCAGTGAAGGGCTACGAGCAGTACTTC. Full variable domain (outside the CDR3, taken from reference TRBV11-3 and TRBJ2-7): EAGVVQSPRYKIIEKKQPVAFWCNPISGHNTLYWYLQNLGQGPELLIRYENEEAVDDSQLPKDRFSAERLKGVDSTLKIQPAELGDSAVYLCASSLSGPVKGYEQYFGPGTRLTVT.

The chain is built from TRBV16 and TRBJ1-4; the D is unclear. V lost 4 bases and J 0 bases, leaving 9 bases between the germline ends. The CDR3 has 15 amino acids. Germline-derived CDR1 and CDR2 are KGHSY and FQNENV. The CDR3 loop is CASSRVSATNEKLFF. CDR3 coding DNA: TGTGCCAGCAGCCGAGTGAGTGCAACTAATGAAAAACTGTTTTTT.

V usage is TRBV7-6 and J usage is TRBJ2-7, with D perhaps TRBD2 (6 bases). This CDR3 spans 15 amino acids. The V and J ends lost 2 bases and 9 bases respectively, with 20 bases between them. Germline CDR1 SGHVS, CDR2 FNYEAQ. The CDR3 loop reads CASSLKGLTMRAQYF. CDR3 in DNA: TGTGCCAGCAGCTTAAAAGGACTAACCATGAGGGCGCAGTACTTC.

This rearrangement joins TRBV3-1 (or the pseudogene TRBV3-2) to TRBJ1-1; D not resolved. Germline loops: CDR1 LGHDT, CDR2 YNNKEL (reference sequence). The V end lost 3 bases, the J end lost 1 base, and 12 bases lay between the germline ends. The CDR3 is 15 amino acids. The CDR3 reads CASSHPRPRNTEAFF. CDR3 sequence (DNA): TGTGCCAGCAGCCACCCACGTCCTAGGAACACTGAAGCTTTCTTT.

The chain joins TRBV16 to TRBJ2-7, with D tentatively TRBD1 or TRBD2 (7 bases each). The CDR3 runs to 17 residues. CDR1 is KGHSY and CDR2 is FQNENV in the germline V gene. With 2 bases removed from V and 1 base from J, the gap between germline ends came to 18 bases. CDR3 residues: CASSQDWARGGSYEQYF. CDR3 bases: TGTGCCAGCAGCCAAGACTGGGCCAGGGGGGGGTCCTACGAGCAGTACTTC.

The chain is built from TRBV6-6 and TRBJ1-2; 8 bases line up with TRBD1. The CDR3 sequence is 14 residues long. V shed 7 bases and J 4 bases; nucleotides not matched to a gene: 8. CDR1 is MNHNY, CDR2 SVGAGI, per germline (reference sequence). The CDR3 DNA is TGTGCCAGCAACTTAGGGACAGGCAGCTATGGCTACACCTTC. Translating gives CASNLGTGSYGYTF.

This rearrangement joins TRBV5-6 to TRBJ2-5; D not certain. The germline CDR1 and CDR2 sequences are SGHDT and YYEEEE. The CDR3 spans 13 residues. Trimming took off 5 bases at V and 5 bases at J, with 13 bases between the two ends. CDR3 nucleotides: TGTGCCAGCAGGGTGTTGGCTGGCGAGACCCAGTACTTC. Protein sequence: CASRVLAGETQYF. The variable domain in full, completed from reference TRBV5-6 and TRBJ2-5, reads DAGVTQSPTHLIKTRGQQVTLRCSPKSGHDTVSWYQQALGQGPQFIFQYYEEEERQRGNFPDRFSGHQFPNYSSELNVNALLLGDSALYLCASRVLAGETQYFGPGTRLLVL.

The rearrangement links TRBV6-5 to TRBJ1-2; D is undetermined. CDR1 is MNHEY and CDR2 is SVGAGI in the germline V gene. Between the trimmed V and J ends, which lost 5 bases and 4 bases, there was a span of 14 bases. This CDR3 comprises 14 residues. The CDR3 here is CASSPFGRSYGYTF. DNA for the CDR3: TGTGCCAGCAGTCCATTCGGGCGTAGCTATGGCTACACCTTC.

The rearrangement joins TRBV6-5 to TRBJ2-5; TRBD1 matches 9 bases. J lost 5 bases, V lost 6 bases, and 1 base had no gene match. This CDR3 region has 12 residues. The germline gives CDR1 MNHEY, CDR2 SVGAGI. The CDR3 loop reads CASSGQGETQYF. The CDR3 DNA is TGTGCCAGCAGCGGACAGGGGGAGACCCAGTACTTC.

CDR3 sequence (DNA): TGTGCCAGCAGCCCTCCCCTCTACGAGCAGTACTTC. Translated: CASSPPLYEQYF. V is TRBV7-2 and J is TRBJ2-7; D remains unclear. Germline CDR1 and CDR2: SGHTA and FQGNSA. The CDR3 contains 12 residues. Between the trimmed V and J ends, which lost 5 bases and 3 bases, there was a span of 8 bases. Combining the CDR3 with reference TRBV7-2 and TRBJ2-7 gives the whole variable domain GAGVSQSPSNKVTEKGKDVELRCDPISGHTALYWYRQSLGQGLEFLIYFQGNSAPDKSGLPSDRFSAERTGGSVSTLTIQRTQQEDSAVYLCASSPPLYEQYFGPGTRLTVT.

This sequence joins TRBV4-1 and TRBJ1-1, with 8 positions matching TRBD1. The CDR3 consists of 14 residues. The germline gives CDR1 MGHRA, CDR2 YSYEKL. Trimming took 3 bases from V and 4 from J; bases not matched to a gene: 4. The CDR3 sequence is CASSHRTGPTEAFF. In DNA form, the CDR3 reads TGCGCCAGCAGCCACAGGACAGGGCCCACTGAAGCTTTCTTT.

The chain combines TRBV15 with TRBJ2-7, with TRBD1 identical over 11 bases. The CDR3 extends over 16 amino acids. Germline lookup yields CDR1 LNHNV and CDR2 YYDKDF (reference sequence). The ends lost 5 bases at V and 5 bases at J; junction bases unmatched: 11. CDR3 in amino acids: CATSRGTGGSGNEQYF. CDR3 coding DNA: TGTGCCACCAGCCGGGGGACAGGGGGTAGTGGGAACGAGCAGTACTTC.

CDR3 coding DNA: TGTGCCAGCAGCTCGGGACGGCCGAACACTGAAGCTTTCTTT. This encodes CASSSGRPNTEAFF. J is TRBJ1-1 and V is TRBV13; possibly TRBD1 for D (5 bases). The CDR3 consists of 14 residues. The germline gives CDR1 PRHDT, CDR2 FYEKMQ (reference sequence). Trimming took 4 bases from V and 1 from J, leaving 10 bases between them.

The chain recombines TRBV7-9 with TRBJ1-3; D gene uncertain. Trimming left V 2 bases short and J 3 bases short, with 5 bases between. The germline V gene encodes CDR1 SEHNR and CDR2 FQNEAQ (reference sequence). This CDR3 has 13 residues. For the CDR3, the DNA is TGTGCCAGCAGCTTATTTGGTGGAAACACCATATATTTT. This translates into CASSLFGGNTIYF.

The chain has TRBV6-5 and TRBJ2-7; D unclear. Trimming left V 0 bases short and J 2 bases short, with 8 bases between. The germline gives CDR1 MNHEY, CDR2 SVGAGI. The CDR3 spans 14 residues. The chain's CDR3 is CASSYSNGPYEQYF. The CDR3, as DNA: TGTGCCAGCAGTTACTCGAATGGACCCTACGAGCAGTACTTC.